Presented here are 18 T cell receptor beta chains from one specimen sequenced in a study of blood T cell repertoires in COVID-19. Generated by immunoSEQ multiplex PCR, the TCRdb table keeps only in-frame clones and is missing some. Of around 18,000 clones in the sample, under 85% were seen once. Sequenced sample: peripheral blood. The receptors derive from a man in his sixties or seventies with COVID-19, enrolled during active disease.

V usage is TRBV6-5 and J usage is TRBJ1-1; 10 nucleotides agree with TRBD1. The CDR3 sequence is 14 residues long. V was pared by 6 bases and J by 3 bases, with 4 bases of the junction left unmatched. Germline assignment: CDR1 MNHEY and CDR2 SVGAGI. DNA of the CDR3: TGTGCCAGCAGGCGGGACAGGGGATACACTGAAGCTTTCTTT. Amino acid sequence: CASRRDRGYTEAFF.

The V call is TRBV29-1, the J call TRBJ2-3; the match to TRBD2 covers 8 bases. V gave up 7 bases and J gave up 4 bases; unmatched junction bases: 16. The CDR3 extends over 16 amino acids. Germline-derived CDR1 and CDR2 are SQVTM and ANQGSEA. CDR3 bases: TGCAGCGGGCAACCTCTCAGAGCGGGAGAGGCAGATACGCAGTATTTT. It yields the protein CSGQPLRAGEADTQYF.

The CDR3 reads CASAGTRGNEQFF. The CDR3 nucleotides read TGTGCCAGCGCCGGGACTAGAGGGAATGAGCAGTTCTTC. The chain joins TRBV3-1 (or the pseudogene TRBV3-2) to TRBJ2-1; 8 bases map to TRBD2. This CDR3 spans 13 amino acids. CDR1 and CDR2 from the germline V gene are LGHDT and YNNKEL (reference sequence). V shed 8 bases and J 7 bases; nucleotides not matched to a gene: 7.

This chain links TRBV3-1 (or the pseudogene TRBV3-2) with TRBJ2-7, with a weak D call TRBD1 (5 bases). Germline V CDR1 and CDR2: LGHDT, YNNKEL (reference sequence). Trimming took 4 bases from V and 2 from J, leaving 18 bases between them. The CDR3 runs to 16 residues. The CDR3 sequence is CASSLSSIVGAYEQYF. In nucleotides, the CDR3 is TGTGCCAGCAGCCTCTCTTCGATCGTAGGGGCCTACGAGCAGTACTTC.

The chain is built from TRBV18 and TRBJ1-1, with a weak D call TRBD1 (6 bases). The CDR3 has 14 residues. The V and J ends lost 2 bases and 5 bases respectively, with 12 bases between them. Germline assignment: CDR1 KGHSH and CDR2 LQKENI. Written as DNA, the CDR3 is TGTGCCAGCTCACCAGGGCAGGGGAGAACTGAAGCTTTCTTT. Translated: CASSPGQGRTEAFF.

This clone has a handful of counts. The V gene is TRBV3-1 (or the pseudogene TRBV3-2), the J gene TRBJ2-1; 12 bases line up with TRBD2. There are 15 residues in the CDR3. With 6 bases clipped from V and 6 bases from J, the junction kept 6 bases outside the gene matches. Germline V CDR1 and CDR2: LGHDT, YNNKEL (reference sequence). In DNA, the CDR3 is TGTGCCAGCAGTCACACTAGCGGGAGGACCAATGAGCAGTTCTTC. Translation gives CASSHTSGRTNEQFF.

This clone was detected a few times. The V call is TRBV7-9, the J call TRBJ1-5; D might be TRBD1 (6 bases). The CDR3 has 13 amino acids. Germline V CDR1 and CDR2: SEHNR, FQNEAQ (reference sequence). Trimming stripped 8 bases from V and 6 bases from J, with 14 bases between. The CDR3 DNA is TGTGCCAGCTCCCCAACAGGGTCTCAGCCCCAGCATTTT. This translates into CASSPTGSQPQHF.

The rearrangement joins TRBV5-1 to TRBJ1-2; 11 bases map to TRBD1. J gave up 6 bases and V 4 bases, and 8 bases lay outside the gene matches. The CDR3 contains 15 residues. Germline lookup yields CDR1 SGHRS and CDR2 YFSETQ. The CDR3 DNA reads as TGCGCCAGCAGCCAACAGGGACAGGGGGTGAATGGCTACACCTTC. Its protein is CASSQQGQGVNGYTF.

CDR3 nucleotides: TGTGCCAGCAGTCCCTATAGGGGAAGGTCCTACGAGCAGTACTTC. As protein: CASSPYRGRSYEQYF. V usage is TRBV27 and J usage is TRBJ2-7; a weak D match, TRBD1 (5 bases). This CDR3 spans 15 amino acids. Germline V gene data show CDR1 as MNHEY and CDR2 as SMNVEV (reference sequence). Deletions cut 5 bases from V and 1 base from J, with 15 bases between.

This chain links TRBV7-8 with TRBJ1-4; a possible D gene is TRBD1 (6 bases). The length of the CDR3 is 15 residues. CDR1 SGHVS and CDR2 FQNEAQ come from the germline V gene. With 4 bases removed from V and 5 bases from J, the gap between germline ends came to 14 bases. The CDR3 loop is CASSSQDSTNEKLFF. The CDR3 nucleotides are TGTGCCAGCAGCTCCCAGGACAGTACCAATGAAAAACTGTTTTTT.

The J gene is TRBJ1-2, the V gene TRBV27; TRBD1 aligns across 7 bases. This CDR3 has 12 residues. With 5 bases clipped from V and 8 bases from J, the junction kept 5 bases outside the gene matches. Germline V gene sequence: CDR1 MNHEY, CDR2 SMNVEV (reference sequence). CDR3 nucleotide sequence: TGTGCCAGCAGTACAGGGGCCCAGGGCTACACCTTC. Translating gives CASSTGAQGYTF.

The chain joins TRBV30 to TRBJ1-1, with no clear D. CDR1 and CDR2 (germline): GTSNPN, SVGIG (reference sequence). The CDR3 is 12 residues long. V lost 2 bases and J lost 4, with 8 bases in between. CDR3 nucleotide sequence: TGTGCCTGGAGTAAGGGAGCCACTGAAGCTTTCTTT. Protein sequence: CAWSKGATEAFF. Filled out from reference TRBV30 and TRBJ1-1, the complete variable domain reads SQTIHQWPATLVQPVGSPLSLECTVEGTSNPNLYWYRQAAGRGLQLLFYSVGIGQISSEVPQNLSASRPQDRQFILSSKKLLLSDSGFYLCAWSKGATEAFFGQGTRLTVV.

This rearrangement joins TRBV7-2 to TRBJ1-5, with D tentatively TRBD1 (5 bases). Germline-derived CDR1 and CDR2 are SGHTA and FQGNSA. V lost 0 bases and J 6 bases, leaving 6 bases between the germline ends. The CDR3 contains 13 residues. CDR3 nucleotide sequence: TGTGCCAGCAGCTTAGCCGGGGGTCAGCCCCAGCATTTT. Encoded protein: CASSLAGGQPQHF.

Remarks on this clone: It is unclear where the CDR3 begins or ends on the DNA, so no DNA is shown, and the CDR3 is as TCRdb lists it. The chain couples TRBV6-5 to TRBJ2-7; TRBD1, the table's D call, lacks a check against the DNA. The CDR3 is 14 residues long, counting both termini. Germline loops: CDR1 MNHEY, CDR2 SVGAGI. The CDR3 region is CASILGQAHYEQYF.

The chain is built from TRBV5-5 and TRBJ1-5; D is uncertain. Germline values: CDR1 SGHKS, CDR2 YYEKEE (reference sequence). The CDR3 sequence is 15 residues long. V was cut by 0 bases and J by 7 bases, with 14 bases left in between. CDR3 coding DNA: TGTGCCAGCAGCTTGGCAGGAGGTCCCGGGCAGCCCCAGCATTTT. This encodes CASSLAGGPGQPQHF.

The chain couples TRBV5-6 to TRBJ1-5, with unresolved D. The V end was cut by 4 bases, the J end by 6 bases, with 8 bases between. Germline loops: CDR1 SGHDT, CDR2 YYEEEE. The length of the CDR3 is 12 residues. CDR3 region: CASSLSSQPQHF. In nucleotides, the CDR3 is TGTGCCAGCAGCCTCTCCAGTCAGCCCCAGCATTTT. Drawing the rest from reference TRBV5-6 and TRBJ1-5, the complete variable domain is DAGVTQSPTHLIKTRGQQVTLRCSPKSGHDTVSWYQQALGQGPQFIFQYYEEEERQRGNFPDRFSGHQFPNYSSELNVNALLLGDSALYLCASSLSSQPQHFGDGTRLSIL.

In DNA form, the CDR3 reads TGTGCCAGCAGCCCACGGGAGGGAAAAGGCTACACCTTC. Residues: CASSPREGKGYTF. The V gene is TRBV7-9, the J gene TRBJ1-2; no reliable D call. This CDR3 region has 13 residues. Germline values: CDR1 SEHNR, CDR2 FQNEAQ (reference sequence). The ends were cut back, 5 bases at V and 8 bases at J, with 15 bases in the middle.

The V gene is TRBV6-2 or TRBV6-3, the J gene TRBJ1-6; D gene uncertain. The V gene's germline CDR1 is MNHEY and CDR2 SVGEGT. This CDR3 spans 17 amino acids. The V and J ends lost 3 bases and 0 bases respectively, with 12 bases between them. The CDR3, as DNA: TGTGCCAGCAGTTATGCACCGACAAGCTCCTATAATTCACCCCTCCACTTT. Its translation: CASSYAPTSSYNSPLHF.